This TCR beta chain was sequenced for a study of blood T cell repertoires in COVID-19. The CDR3 length is 16 residues. Per germline, CDR1 SGHRS and CDR2 YFSETQ. J lost 10 bases, V lost 4 bases, and 14 bases had no gene match. Some clones are missing from TCRdb's copy, which holds only in-frame ones; the method was immunoSEQ multiplex PCR. In the table there are about 310,000 clones, around nine tenths of which are singletons. The sample comprised peripheral blood. The chain couples TRBV5-1 to TRBJ2-1; the match to TRBD1 covers 10 bases. The sequence came from a man aged 50 to 59 with active or convalescent COVID-19. The CDR3 DNA follows: TGCGCCAGCAGCCTGGTCGGGACAGGGGATGGCGAGGAGCAGTTCTTC. Its protein product is CASSLVGTGDGEEQFF.